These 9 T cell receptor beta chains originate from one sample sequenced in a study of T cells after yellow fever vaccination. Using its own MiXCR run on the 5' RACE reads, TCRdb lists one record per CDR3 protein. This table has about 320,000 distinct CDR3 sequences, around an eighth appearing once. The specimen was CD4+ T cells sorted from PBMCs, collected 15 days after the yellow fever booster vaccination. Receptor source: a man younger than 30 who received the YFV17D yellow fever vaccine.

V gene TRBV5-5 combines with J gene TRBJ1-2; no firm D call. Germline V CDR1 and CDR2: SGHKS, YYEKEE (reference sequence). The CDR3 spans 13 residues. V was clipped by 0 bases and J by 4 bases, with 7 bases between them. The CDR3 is CASSLEGAYGYTF. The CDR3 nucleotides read TGTGCCAGCAGCTTGGAGGGAGCCTATGGCTACACCTTC.

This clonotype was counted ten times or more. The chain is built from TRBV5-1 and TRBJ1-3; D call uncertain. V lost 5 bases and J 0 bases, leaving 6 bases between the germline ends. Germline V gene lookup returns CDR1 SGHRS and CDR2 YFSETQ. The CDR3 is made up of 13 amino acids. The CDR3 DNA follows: TGCGCCAGCAGGAACTTCTCTGGAAACACCATATATTTT. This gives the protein CASRNFSGNTIYF. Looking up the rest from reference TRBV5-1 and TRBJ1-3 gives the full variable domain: KAGVTQTPRYLIKTRGQQVTLSCSPISGHRSVSWYQQTPGQGLQFLFEYFSETQRNKGNFPGRFSGRQFSNSRSEMNVSTLELGDSALYLCASRNFSGNTIYFGEGSWLTVV.

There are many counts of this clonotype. CDR3 bases: TGTGCCAGCAGCCCCCCAACAGGAATGGAAGAGACCCAGTACTTC. This translates into CASSPPTGMEETQYF. This chain links TRBV7-2 with TRBJ2-5, with D possibly TRBD1 on 5 matching bases. CDR3 length equals 15 residues. Germline V lookup: CDR1 SGHTA, CDR2 FQGNSA. Trimming stripped 5 bases from V and 3 bases from J, with 16 bases between.

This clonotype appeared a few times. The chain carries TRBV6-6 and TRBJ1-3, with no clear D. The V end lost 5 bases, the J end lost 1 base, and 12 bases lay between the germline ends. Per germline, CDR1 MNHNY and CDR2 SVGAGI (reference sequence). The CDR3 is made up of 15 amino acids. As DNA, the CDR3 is TGTGCCAGCAGTCGTCTTTGGGATTCTGGAAACACCATATATTTT. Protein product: CASSRLWDSGNTIYF.

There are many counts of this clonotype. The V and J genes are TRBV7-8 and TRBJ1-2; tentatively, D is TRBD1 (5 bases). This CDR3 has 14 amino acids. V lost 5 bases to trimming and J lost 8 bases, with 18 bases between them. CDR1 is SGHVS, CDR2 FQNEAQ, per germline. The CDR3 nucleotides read TGTGCCAGCAGCCTTGGGGACTCAGCTATCGGCTACACCTTC. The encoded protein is CASSLGDSAIGYTF.

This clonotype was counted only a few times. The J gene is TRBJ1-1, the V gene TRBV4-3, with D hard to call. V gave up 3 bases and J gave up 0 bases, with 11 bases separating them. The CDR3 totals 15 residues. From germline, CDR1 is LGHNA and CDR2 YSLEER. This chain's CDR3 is CASSHDRTVNTEAFF. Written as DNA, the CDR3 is TGCGCCAGCAGCCATGACCGGACGGTGAACACTGAAGCTTTCTTT.

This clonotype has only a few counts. The CDR3 sequence: CASSVLDRGYEQYF. The CDR3 DNA is TGTGCCAGCAGTGTTTTGGACAGGGGTTACGAGCAGTACTTC. This chain uses TRBV6-1 with TRBJ2-7; 9 nucleotides match TRBD1. Unmatched junction bases numbered 5, after V lost 4 bases and J lost 4 bases. Germline V gene data show CDR1 as MNHNS and CDR2 as SASEGT. The CDR3 has 14 amino acids.

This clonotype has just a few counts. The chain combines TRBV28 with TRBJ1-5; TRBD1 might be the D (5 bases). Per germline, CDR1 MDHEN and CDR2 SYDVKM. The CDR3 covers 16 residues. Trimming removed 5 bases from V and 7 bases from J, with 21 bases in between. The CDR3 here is CASSPQRGGWGQPQHF. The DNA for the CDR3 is TGTGCCAGCAGTCCACAACGTGGGGGGTGGGGGCAGCCCCAGCATTTT.

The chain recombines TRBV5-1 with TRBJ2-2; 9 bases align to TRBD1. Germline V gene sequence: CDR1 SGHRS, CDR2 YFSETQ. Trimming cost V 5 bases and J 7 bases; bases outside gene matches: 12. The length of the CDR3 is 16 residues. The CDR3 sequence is CASRPPGDRVGGELFF. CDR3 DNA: TGCGCCAGCAGGCCACCGGGGGACAGGGTCGGCGGGGAGCTGTTTTTT. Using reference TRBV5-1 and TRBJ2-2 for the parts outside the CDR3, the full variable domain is KAGVTQTPRYLIKTRGQQVTLSCSPISGHRSVSWYQQTPGQGLQFLFEYFSETQRNKGNFPGRFSGRQFSNSRSEMNVSTLELGDSALYLCASRPPGDRVGGELFFGEGSRLTVL.